These 23 T cell receptor beta chains originate from one sample sequenced in a study of CD8 T cells in ankylosing spondylitis (dated by TCRdb to 2016 to 2017). Overall results and qualifications from the work: A TCR beta motif of several highly homologous amino acid variants appeared characteristic of blood from ankylosing spondylitis patients.

Receptor libraries were prepared by 5' RACE. The sample was run on an Illumina HiSeq 2500. TCRdb itself trimmed the public reads at Q25 with fastp, ran MiXCR and retained productive beta chains. Rows matching on CDR3 protein sequence are summarized as one entry with the most common DNA and genes. Here the sample has 200,000 to 250,000 distinct CDR3 sequences; about 7% occur a single time. The top ten hold 14% of the sample. Their antigens are not known. Source material: blood, either unsorted or a sorted T cell fraction (not recorded which). Receptors were obtained from a male donor with ankylosing spondylitis.

V and J are TRBV4-3 and TRBJ1-1, with D tentatively TRBD1 (5 bases). Germline CDR1 is LGHNA and CDR2 is YSLEER. V lost 10 bases, J lost 0 bases, and 21 bases lay in between. The CDR3 contains 16 residues. The CDR3 protein is CATLPGRGNMNTEAFF. CDR3 nucleotides: TGCGCCACCCTTCCGGGACGGGGCAACATGAACACTGAAGCTTTCTTT.

This rearrangement joins TRBV2 to TRBJ2-7; 10 positions match TRBD1. J lost 4 bases, V lost 1 base, and 4 bases had no gene match. CDR3 size: 15 residues. The germline gives CDR1 SNHLY, CDR2 FYNNEI. As DNA, the CDR3 is TGTGCCAGCAGTGAAGTGTCGGACAGGGGGTACGAGCAGTACTTC. Protein sequence: CASSEVSDRGYEQYF.

This clonotype has ten or more counts. The chain has TRBV9 and TRBJ1-1; 7 bases are shared with TRBD1. The CDR3 is 13 residues long. From germline, CDR1 is SGDLS and CDR2 YYNGEE. Trimming took 6 bases from V and 3 from J; bases not matched to a gene: 5. This chain's CDR3 is CASKDTGDTEAFF. The DNA for the CDR3 is TGTGCCAGCAAAGATACAGGGGACACTGAAGCTTTCTTT.

This clonotype was seen repeatedly, ten times or more. The chain combines TRBV6-2 or TRBV6-3 with TRBJ2-1; D may be TRBD1 (6 bases). CDR1 MNHEY and CDR2 SVGEGT come from the germline V gene. This CDR3 contains 16 residues. Trimming removed 4 bases from V and 2 bases from J, with 15 bases in between. The chain's CDR3 is CASSSRGSIPYNEQFF. The CDR3 DNA is TGTGCCAGCAGTTCGAGGGGGTCGATTCCCTACAATGAGCAGTTCTTC.

The table lists this clonotype with many counts. The chain joins TRBV20-1 to TRBJ1-3; D not certain. Trimming removed 3 bases from V and 4 bases from J, with 16 bases in between. This CDR3 has 15 residues. Germline CDR1 DFQATT, CDR2 SNEGSKA (reference sequence). As DNA, the CDR3 is TGCAGTGCTAGCGAAGATCCTTCGGCCGGAAACACCATATATTTT. Encoded protein: CSASEDPSAGNTIYF.

The CDR3: CASSLIPEREGLNEQFF. The CDR3 DNA reads TGTGCCAGCAGTTTAATTCCGGAGCGGGAGGGCCTCAATGAGCAGTTCTTC. This chain links TRBV28 with TRBJ2-1, with 10 bases aligning to TRBD2. CDR3 length: 17 residues. From germline, CDR1 is MDHEN and CDR2 SYDVKM. V dropped 2 bases and J dropped 6; count of bases not matched to a gene: 10. Combining the CDR3 with reference TRBV28 and TRBJ2-1 gives the whole variable domain DVKVTQSSRYLVKRTGEKVFLECVQDMDHENMFWYRQDPGLGLRLIYFSYDVKMKEKGDIPEGYSVSREKKERFSLILESASTNQTSMYLCASSLIPEREGLNEQFFGPGTRLTVL.

The J gene is TRBJ2-7, the V gene TRBV7-9; 7 bases fit TRBD1. Trimming at V came to 4 bases and at J to 4 bases, leaving 10 bases not matched to a gene. From germline, CDR1 is SEHNR and CDR2 FQNEAQ (reference sequence). The CDR3 spans 15 residues. The CDR3 reads CASSSRDSHLYEQYF. Here the CDR3 DNA reads TGTGCCAGCAGCTCCCGGGACAGCCACCTTTACGAGCAGTACTTC.

The chain employs TRBV11-2 and TRBJ2-5; 9 nucleotides align to TRBD1. In germline, CDR1 is SGHAT, CDR2 FQNNGV. The CDR3 sequence is 15 residues long. The ends lost 6 bases at V and 5 bases at J; junction bases unmatched: 10. The CDR3 bases are TGTGCCAGCAGTCTGGGACAGGGCGATGAGGAGACCCAGTACTTC. Encoded protein: CASSLGQGDEETQYF.

This clonotype was recorded many times. The chain is built from TRBV24-1 and TRBJ2-2, with TRBD2 matching over 7 bases. The V segment lost 0 bases and the J segment 6 bases; nucleotides outside the gene matches: 6. The CDR3 contains 16 residues. The germline gives CDR1 KGHDR, CDR2 SFDVKD. The CDR3 reads CATSDLQGGVAGELFF. CDR3 DNA sequence: TGTGCCACCAGTGATTTGCAGGGAGGGGTCGCCGGGGAGCTGTTTTTT.

This clonotype was recorded many times. The J gene is TRBJ2-1, the V gene TRBV20-1; D is perhaps TRBD1 or TRBD2 (5 bases each). Between the trimmed V and J ends, which lost 6 bases and 9 bases, there was a span of 21 bases. CDR3 size: 14 residues. In germline, CDR1 is DFQATT, CDR2 SNEGSKA (reference sequence). This CDR3 reads CSAPGPDVGVEQFF. The CDR3 DNA reads as TGCAGTGCCCCGGGACCGGACGTTGGTGTTGAGCAGTTCTTC.

The CDR3 loop reads CASSSGTGETYGYTF. DNA of the CDR3: TGTGCCAGCAGTTCCGGGACAGGGGAAACCTATGGCTACACCTTC. The chain links TRBV27 to TRBJ1-2; 10 nucleotides agree with TRBD1. The CDR3 covers 15 residues. Germline V gives CDR1 MNHEY, CDR2 SMNVEV (reference sequence). The V segment lost 4 bases and the J segment 4 bases; nucleotides outside the gene matches: 6.

In its sample, this clonotype was seen many times. The chain has TRBV5-1 and TRBJ2-3; no reliable D call. Germline loops: CDR1 SGHRS, CDR2 YFSETQ. Trimming removed 0 bases from V and 5 bases from J, with 4 bases in between. The CDR3 contains 12 residues. In nucleotides, the CDR3 is TGCGCCAGCAGCTTGGCCGGAGATACGCAGTATTTT. Amino acids: CASSLAGDTQYF.

The V gene is TRBV6-5, the J gene TRBJ2-7; TRBD1 or TRBD2 may be the D gene (6 bases each). This CDR3 contains 15 residues. Germline lookup yields CDR1 MNHEY and CDR2 SVGAGI. V dropped 2 bases and J dropped 2 bases, with 13 bases sitting between them. CDR3 loop: CASSYLGGHPYEQYF. The CDR3, as DNA: TGTGCCAGCAGTTACCTCGGGGGCCACCCCTACGAGCAGTACTTC.

This clonotype showed up just a few times. The genes are TRBV11-1 and TRBJ1-5; D gene uncertain. Trimming took 4 bases from V and 2 from J, leaving 9 bases between them. Germline CDR1 SGHAT, CDR2 FQDESV (reference sequence). The CDR3 length is 14 residues. The CDR3 sequence: CASSSVGGNQPQHF. CDR3 DNA sequence: TGTGCCAGCAGCTCCGTTGGAGGCAATCAGCCCCAGCATTTT.

The table lists this clonotype with a few counts. J is TRBJ1-5 and V is TRBV13; D is ambiguous. The V gene lost 6 bases and the J gene lost 7 bases, with 19 bases spanning the gap. The CDR3 has 15 residues. CDR1 is PRHDT and CDR2 is FYEKMQ in the germline V gene (reference sequence). The CDR3: CASRPPGYGCQPQHF. In DNA form, the CDR3 reads TGTGCCAGCAGACCGCCGGGCTACGGTTGCCAGCCCCAGCATTTT.

V usage is TRBV7-2 and J usage is TRBJ1-2, with D possibly matching TRBD1 (5 bases). The CDR3 is made up of 12 amino acids. V was clipped by 3 bases and J by 7 bases, with 9 bases between them. CDR1 SGHTA and CDR2 FQGNSA come from the germline V gene. The CDR3 DNA reads as TGTGCCAGCAGCTTTCGGGGCGGTGGCTACACCTTC. The encoded protein is CASSFRGGGYTF.

Many counts were recorded for this clonotype. The gene calls are TRBV7-9 and TRBJ1-6; D unclear. V was cut by 3 bases and J by 13 bases, with 10 bases left in between. The CDR3 is 12 residues long. CDR1 SEHNR and CDR2 FQNEAQ come from the germline V gene (reference sequence). The CDR3 region is CASSLGRSPLHF. The CDR3 region has the DNA TGTGCCAGCAGCTTGGGTCGGAGTCCCCTCCACTTT.

There are many counts of this clonotype. V is TRBV20-1 and J is TRBJ1-2, with TRBD1 matching over 8 bases. Germline V CDR1 and CDR2: DFQATT, SNEGSKA (reference sequence). The CDR3 extends over 15 amino acids. Trimming took 5 bases from V and 7 from J; bases not matched to a gene: 15. The CDR3 DNA reads as TGCAGTGCTTGGGAGAAGGACAGGGTACCAGGTGGCTACACCTTC. Its protein product is CSAWEKDRVPGGYTF.

On this clonotype: Given the absence of the conserved phenylalanine or tryptophan at the CDR3 end, a read error is likely. The CDR3 spells CSAIVSGLAGGSYNEQFS. The CDR3 nucleotides are TGCAGTGCTATTGTATCGGGACTAGCGGGGGGCTCCTACAATGAGCAGTTCTCC. The chain links TRBV20-1 to TRBJ2-1; 15 bases agree with TRBD2. CDR1 is DFQATT and CDR2 is SNEGSKA in the germline V gene (reference sequence). V was clipped by 4 bases and J by 0 bases; unmatched bases: 7. The CDR3 loop spans 18 amino acids.

This clonotype occurred many times. V and J are TRBV9 and TRBJ2-1; 10 nucleotides line up with TRBD1. CDR3 length: 23 amino acids. CDR1 SGDLS and CDR2 YYNGEE come from the germline V gene. The V segment lost 1 base and the J segment 5 bases; nucleotides outside the gene matches: 27. CDR3: CASSVYPRRTGGRPVAQDNEQFF. The CDR3 nucleotides read TGTGCCAGCAGCGTATACCCAAGACGGACAGGGGGAAGGCCAGTGGCCCAGGACAATGAGCAGTTCTTC.

This clonotype was seen ten or more times. The rearrangement links TRBV9 to TRBJ2-3, with 8 bases aligning to TRBD2. With 4 bases clipped from V and 2 bases from J, the junction kept 6 bases outside the gene matches. Germline CDR1 and CDR2: SGDLS and YYNGEE. This CDR3 comprises 15 residues. CDR3 in DNA: TGTGCCAGCAGCCCGGCGGGGGGATACACAGATACGCAGTATTTT. This encodes CASSPAGGYTDTQYF.

This clonotype was picked up many times. The CDR3: CSGRDTVYGYTF. In DNA form, the CDR3 reads TGCAGCGGCCGGGACACCGTATATGGCTACACCTTC. This chain joins TRBV29-1 and TRBJ1-2; tentatively, D is TRBD1 (6 bases). With 7 bases removed from V and 5 bases from J, the gap between germline ends came to 14 bases. In germline, CDR1 is SQVTM, CDR2 ANQGSEA. The CDR3 has 12 residues.

This clonotype appeared a few times. The rearrangement joins TRBV3-2 to TRBJ2-3; the table's D call, TRBD1, has no DNA check behind it. TRBV3-2 constitutes a pseudogene. The CDR3 is 16 amino acids. The CDR3 here is CASSQDRGPRTDTQYF. The CDR3, as DNA: TGTGCCAGCAGCCAAGATAGGGGGCCTCGCACAGATACGCAGTATTTT.